This entry lists 30 T cell receptor beta chains sequenced from one sample in a study of blood T cell repertoires in COVID-19. The method was immunoSEQ multiplex PCR; TCRdb's version includes in-frame clones alone and lacks a portion of them. The sample yields roughly 70,000 clones, 86% seen once. What was sequenced was peripheral blood. These receptors all come from a man aged 50-60 years with active COVID-19.

This clone was counted between two and nine times. The chain is built from TRBV14 and TRBJ2-6; D possibly corresponds to TRBD2 (6 bases). Germline CDR1 SGHDN, CDR2 FVKESK. Trimming left V 6 bases short and J 0 bases short, with 12 bases between. The CDR3 is 16 residues long. The CDR3 region has the DNA TGTGCCAGCAGAGTATTGGGGGGCTCTGGGGCCAACGTCCTGACTTTC. Its protein is CASRVLGGSGANVLTF. Full variable domain (missing parts from reference TRBV14 and TRBJ2-6): EAGVTQFPSHSVIEKGQTVTLRCDPISGHDNLYWYRRVMGKEIKFLLHFVKESKQDESGMPNNRFLAERTGGTYSTLKVQPAELEDSGVYFCASRVLGGSGANVLTFGAGSRLTVL.

The V call is TRBV28, the J call TRBJ2-7, with TRBD1 matching over 11 bases. Germline assignment: CDR1 MDHEN and CDR2 SYDVKM. The CDR3 length is 15 residues. J gave up 1 base and V 7 bases, and 6 bases lay outside the gene matches. This CDR3 is CASNLGTGGSYEQYF. DNA for the CDR3: TGTGCCAGCAACTTAGGGACAGGGGGTTCCTACGAGCAGTACTTC.

The V and J genes are TRBV7-9 and TRBJ1-3; no firm D call. Trimming pared 5 bases from V and 3 bases from J, leaving 5 bases between. Germline assignment: CDR1 SEHNR and CDR2 FQNEAQ (reference sequence). The CDR3 is 12 residues long. This CDR3 reads CASSPGGNTIYF. Written as DNA, the CDR3 is TGTGCCAGCAGCCCCGGTGGAAACACCATATATTTT. The full variable domain, rest sourced from reference TRBV7-9 and TRBJ1-3, is DTGVSQNPRHKITKRGQNVTFRCDPISEHNRLYWYRQTLGQGPEFLTYFQNEAQLEKSRLLSDRFSAERPKGSFSTLEIQRTEQGDSAMYLCASSPGGNTIYFGEGSWLTVV.

This chain uses TRBV7-2 with TRBJ1-1; TRBD1 might be the D (5 bases). Deletions cut 5 bases from V and 0 bases from J, with 13 bases between. This CDR3 has 15 residues. Germline CDR1 is SGHTA and CDR2 is FQGNSA. The CDR3 coding sequence is TGTGCCAGCAGCCTCCGGGCCAGGGTGAACACTGAAGCTTTCTTT. Translation: CASSLRARVNTEAFF.

The count of this clone is one. The V and J genes are TRBV13 and TRBJ1-1; TRBD1 matches 12 bases. V lost 5 bases and J lost 1; bases outside the gene matches: 5. The CDR3 loop spans 16 amino acids. Germline V CDR1 and CDR2: PRHDT, FYEKMQ (reference sequence). This chain's CDR3 is CASSRDRGRRNTEAFF. Here the CDR3 DNA reads TGTGCCAGCAGCCGGGACAGGGGGCGCAGGAACACTGAAGCTTTCTTT.

The rearrangement links TRBV3-1 (or the pseudogene TRBV3-2) to TRBJ2-5, with 8 bases aligning to TRBD2. Germline V gives CDR1 LGHDT, CDR2 YNNKEL (reference sequence). Trimming removed 1 base from V and 4 bases from J; junction bases left unmatched: 8. The CDR3 is 16 amino acids. CDR3 sequence (DNA): TGTGCCAGCAGCCAAGGCGAGACTAGCGTCCCAGAGACCCAGTACTTC. Amino acids: CASSQGETSVPETQYF.

This chain joins TRBV15 and TRBJ1-3; 8 bases are a match to TRBD1. Per the germline V gene, CDR1 is LNHNV and CDR2 is YYDKDF (reference sequence). The CDR3 spans 15 residues. J lost 11 bases, V lost 1 base, and 10 bases had no gene match. In nucleotides, the CDR3 is TGTGCCACCAGCAGAGGGACAGGGACGGCTTCGCCCATATATTTT. Its translation is CATSRGTGTASPIYF. Complete variable domain (other parts from reference TRBV15 and TRBJ1-3): DAMVIQNPRYQVTQFGKPVTLSCSQTLNHNVMYWYQQKSSQAPKLLFHYYDKDFNNEADTPDNFQSRRPNTSFCFLDIRSPGLGDTAMYLCATSRGTGTASPIYFGEGSWLTVV.

This chain uses TRBV11-1 with TRBJ2-3, with D possibly being TRBD2 (6 bases). V was clipped by 3 bases and J by 5 bases, with 18 bases between them. The germline CDR1 and CDR2 sequences are SGHAT and FQDESV (reference sequence). This CDR3 comprises 16 residues. DNA for the CDR3: TGTGCCAGCAGCTTGGCGGGAAGCGGAAACAAAGATACGCAGTATTTT. Its translation: CASSLAGSGNKDTQYF.

The chain uses TRBV5-5 and TRBJ2-7; D call uncertain. This CDR3 contains 14 residues. CDR1 and CDR2 (germline): SGHKS, YYEKEE (reference sequence). Deletions cut 0 bases from V and 5 bases from J, with 12 bases between. CDR3 nucleotide sequence: TGTGCCAGCAGCTTGGGGGTCCTCAGGAACGAGCAGTACTTC. Amino acids: CASSLGVLRNEQYF.

The chain has TRBV7-9 and TRBJ2-2, with 7 bases aligning to TRBD2. Unmatched junction bases numbered 9, after V lost 4 bases and J lost 1 base. This CDR3 spans 17 amino acids. Per the germline V gene, CDR1 is SEHNR and CDR2 is FQNEAQ (reference sequence). CDR3 sequence: CASSSLRQRGNTGELFF. In DNA, the CDR3 is TGTGCCAGCAGCTCTCTCCGGCAGCGGGGGAACACCGGGGAGCTGTTTTTT.

This rearrangement joins TRBV6-2 or TRBV6-3 to TRBJ1-2; D call uncertain. From germline, CDR1 is MNHEY and CDR2 SVGEGT. There are 13 residues in the CDR3. Trimming stripped 3 bases from V and 4 bases from J, with 9 bases between. The CDR3 region has the DNA TGTGCCAGCAGTTATCTTTACAGCTATGGCTACACCTTC. Protein product: CASSYLYSYGYTF.

The gene calls are TRBV18 and TRBJ1-2, with D possibly being TRBD1 (5 bases). V lost 2 bases and J lost 1, with 8 bases in between. The germline V gene encodes CDR1 KGHSH and CDR2 LQKENI. This CDR3 contains 14 residues. The CDR3 region is CASSPGALNYGYTF. The DNA of the CDR3 is TGTGCCAGCTCACCAGGGGCGCTTAACTATGGCTACACCTTC.

The chain has TRBV15 and TRBJ1-3; D not resolved. The germline gives CDR1 LNHNV, CDR2 YYDKDF (reference sequence). The CDR3 is 14 amino acids. V lost 4 bases and J lost 4, with 11 bases in between. CDR3 DNA sequence: TGTGCCACCAGCACTCCGCGGGCGGGAAACACCATATATTTT. It is translated as CATSTPRAGNTIYF. The entire variable domain, with the rest obtained from reference TRBV15 and TRBJ1-3, is as follows: DAMVIQNPRYQVTQFGKPVTLSCSQTLNHNVMYWYQQKSSQAPKLLFHYYDKDFNNEADTPDNFQSRRPNTSFCFLDIRSPGLGDTAMYLCATSTPRAGNTIYFGEGSWLTVV.

V usage is TRBV6-5 and J usage is TRBJ1-4; the match to TRBD1 covers 8 bases. The junction had 11 bases not matched to a gene; V was cut back by 6 bases and J by 8 bases. Germline CDR1 MNHEY, CDR2 SVGAGI. The CDR3 consists of 15 residues. The CDR3 protein is CASRGTGQGGEKLFF. DNA of the CDR3: TGTGCCAGCAGGGGAACCGGACAGGGTGGGGAAAAACTGTTTTTT.

The chain is built from TRBV23-1 and TRBJ2-7; D ambiguous. TRBV23-1 has ORF status, its function being uncertain. The CDR3 consists of 15 residues. Trimming removed 0 bases from V and 3 bases from J, with 12 bases in between. CDR3 coding DNA: TGCGCCAGCAGTCAATCTACGAGGAATTGCTACGAGCAGTACTTC. This encodes CASSQSTRNCYEQYF.

V and J are TRBV29-1 and TRBJ2-3, with a possible D match to TRBD2 (7 bases). The CDR3 runs to 13 residues. CDR1 and CDR2 from the germline V gene are SQVTM and ANQGSEA. Trimming removed 4 bases at V and 8 bases at J, with 16 bases between. The CDR3 is CSVVRGGVGTQYF. CDR3 coding DNA: TGCAGCGTTGTCAGGGGAGGGGTTGGTACGCAGTATTTT.

This chain uses TRBV7-8 with TRBJ1-1, with 7 nucleotides matching TRBD1. The CDR3 loop spans 16 amino acids. CDR1 and CDR2 from the germline V gene are SGHVS and FQNEAQ. Trimming at V came to 6 bases and at J to 4 bases, leaving 14 bases not matched to a gene. CDR3 amino acids: CASSRVTGEFVTEAFF. For the CDR3, the DNA is TGTGCCAGCAGTCGGGTCACAGGGGAATTTGTCACTGAAGCTTTCTTT.

The chain uses TRBV7-2 and TRBJ1-5, with 9 positions matching TRBD1. V trimming: 0 bases; J trimming: 3 bases; junction bases outside the gene matches: 3. The CDR3 is 16 amino acids. Germline V gene lookup returns CDR1 SGHTA and CDR2 FQGNSA. The CDR3 DNA follows: TGTGCCAGCAGCTTAGCGGGGACAGGGATCAATCAGCCCCAGCATTTT. The encoded protein is CASSLAGTGINQPQHF.

The chain is built from TRBV24-1 and TRBJ2-3; perhaps TRBD1 as D (5 bases). V lost 6 bases to trimming and J lost 3 bases, with 18 bases between them. This CDR3 spans 16 amino acids. The germline gives CDR1 KGHDR, CDR2 SFDVKD. The CDR3 is CATSPGQYAQTDTQYF. The CDR3 region has the DNA TGTGCCACCAGTCCCGGACAATACGCCCAAACAGATACGCAGTATTTT.

The chain recombines TRBV4-1 with TRBJ2-1, with 10 bases aligning to TRBD2. The CDR3 runs to 16 residues. V was pared by 1 base and J by 7 bases, with 7 bases of the junction left unmatched. Germline V gene lookup returns CDR1 MGHRA and CDR2 YSYEKL. The CDR3 nucleotides read TGCGCCAGCAGCCAAGTGCTAGCGGGAGATTTGAATGAGCAGTTCTTC. Encoded protein: CASSQVLAGDLNEQFF.

This clone occurred once. The chain uses TRBV7-9 and TRBJ2-7, with D possibly TRBD2 on 5 matching bases. CDR3 length: 14 residues. Deletions cut 2 bases from V and 3 bases from J, with 11 bases between. Per the germline V gene, CDR1 is SEHNR and CDR2 is FQNEAQ (reference sequence). CDR3 in amino acids: CASSLRGRDYEQYF. The CDR3 nucleotides are TGTGCCAGCAGCTTACGTGGACGGGACTACGAGCAGTACTTC.

V is TRBV7-3 and J is TRBJ2-1; D remains ambiguous. The V and J ends lost 4 bases and 4 bases respectively, with 14 bases between them. Germline CDR1 is SGHTA and CDR2 is FQGTGA. The CDR3 loop spans 15 amino acids. The CDR3 DNA reads as TGTGCCAGCAGCTCAAAGGTGAACAGTTACAATGAGCAGTTCTTC. Encoded protein: CASSSKVNSYNEQFF. The entire variable domain, with the rest obtained from reference TRBV7-3 and TRBJ2-1, is as follows: GAGVSQTPSNKVTEKGKYVELRCDPISGHTALYWYRQSLGQGPEFLIYFQGTGAADDSGLPNDRFFAVRPEGSVSTLKIQRTERGDSAVYLCASSSKVNSYNEQFFGPGTRLTVL.

This sequence joins TRBV18 and TRBJ1-3; 8 bases line up with TRBD1. CDR1 and CDR2 (germline): KGHSH, LQKENI. The V gene end was trimmed by 2 bases and the J gene end by 0 bases; junction bases not matched to a gene: 3. The CDR3 totals 16 residues. The CDR3 loop is CASSPTTGGSGNTIYF. In DNA, the CDR3 is TGTGCCAGCTCACCAACCACAGGGGGCTCTGGAAACACCATATATTTT.

The CDR3 region is CATSLDRAESEAFF. CDR3 DNA sequence: TGTGCCACCAGCCTGGACAGGGCAGAATCTGAAGCTTTCTTT. This chain uses TRBV15 with TRBJ1-1; 8 positions match TRBD1. This CDR3 region has 14 residues. The V segment lost 5 bases and the J segment 6 bases; nucleotides outside the gene matches: 8. Looked up from germline, CDR1 is LNHNV and CDR2 is YYDKDF (reference sequence).

CDR3 bases: TGTGCCAGCAGCCGCCAACTAGCGGCGACCGGGGAGCTGTTTTTT. Translated: CASSRQLAATGELFF. V usage is TRBV7-2 and J usage is TRBJ2-2, with TRBD2 matching 8 bases. Germline values: CDR1 SGHTA, CDR2 FQGNSA. CDR3 length: 15 amino acids. The V gene end was trimmed by 5 bases and the J gene end by 5 bases; junction bases not matched to a gene: 7.

The chain carries TRBV12-3 or TRBV12-4 and TRBJ1-1; D remains unclear. Trimming shortened V by 6 bases and J by 3 bases, and 11 bases separated the two germline ends. The CDR3 is made up of 13 amino acids. CDR3 nucleotide sequence: TGTGCCAGCAGATCCCAGGATTACACTGAAGCTTTCTTT. This encodes CASRSQDYTEAFF.

The genes are TRBV19 and TRBJ1-2; possible D gene TRBD1, 5 bases. In germline, CDR1 is LNHDA, CDR2 SQIVND (reference sequence). The CDR3 consists of 12 residues. The V end was cut by 4 bases, the J end by 4 bases, with 7 bases between. CDR3 region: CASSKTAYGYTF. Written as DNA, the CDR3 is TGTGCCAGTAGTAAGACAGCCTATGGCTACACCTTC.

This clone was picked up one time. The gene calls are TRBV9 and TRBJ2-1, with 7 bases fitting TRBD1. Germline trimming cut 3 bases from V and 3 bases from J; bases unmatched to any gene: 6. Germline assignment: CDR1 SGDLS and CDR2 YYNGEE. This CDR3 region has 15 residues. The CDR3 region has the DNA TGTGCCAGCAGCGCCGTGGGACAGAACTACAATGAGCAGTTCTTC. Amino acids: CASSAVGQNYNEQFF. Full variable domain (remainder filled in from reference TRBV9 and TRBJ2-1): DSGVTQTPKHLITATGQRVTLRCSPRSGDLSVYWYQQSLDQGLQFLIQYYNGEERAKGNILERFSAQQFPDLHSELNLSSLELGDSALYFCASSAVGQNYNEQFFGPGTRLTVL.

The rearrangement links TRBV27 to TRBJ1-5, with 10 bases matching TRBD1. This CDR3 is built from 14 residues. V lost 8 bases, J lost 3 bases, and 4 bases stayed unmatched. Germline CDR1 reads MNHEY; CDR2 reads SMNVEV (reference sequence). CDR3 sequence: CASRTGGDNQPQHF. The CDR3 DNA reads TGTGCCAGCCGGACAGGGGGAGACAATCAGCCCCAGCATTTT.

The V call is TRBV10-3, the J call TRBJ2-7; perhaps TRBD2 as D (7 bases). CDR3 length: 16 amino acids. The germline gives CDR1 ENHRY, CDR2 SYGVKD. The germline V and J ends were trimmed by 5 bases and 6 bases, with 23 bases remaining between them. CDR3 sequence: CAISSGVERDAGEQYF. The DNA for the CDR3 is TGTGCCATCAGTTCAGGGGTGGAGCGGGATGCTGGCGAGCAGTACTTC.